These 13 T cell receptor beta chains originate from one sample sequenced in a study of CD8 T cells in Susac syndrome. Random-hexamer reverse transcription was applied to about 0.45 to 1 ug RNA. TCRdb re-derived calls from the immunoSEQ multiplex PCR reads in MiXCR, one entry per CDR3 protein. This sample yields more than 200,000 distinct CDR3 sequences, of which about 95% are seen a single time; around 0.15% belongs to the top ten. Sequenced sample: CD4+ T cells from PBMCs. These receptors originate from a human donor with Susac syndrome.

This chain connects TRBV30 to TRBJ1-1; no definite D call. The germline V gene encodes CDR1 GTSNPN and CDR2 SVGIG (reference sequence). The CDR3 extends over 12 amino acids. Between the trimmed V and J ends, which lost 6 bases and 4 bases, there was a span of 12 bases. For the CDR3, the DNA is TGTGCCTGTGCGGATTGGGGCACTGAAGCTTTCTTT. Amino acid sequence: CACADWGTEAFF.

J is TRBJ2-3 and V is TRBV10-3, with unresolved D. The CDR3 is made up of 11 amino acids. Germline V lookup: CDR1 ENHRY, CDR2 SYGVKD. The CDR3 coding sequence is TGTTCTTCTTCTAGCACAGATACGCAGTATTTT. It codes for CSSSSTDTQYF.

The chain combines TRBV4-1 with TRBJ1-1; a weak D match, TRBD1 (5 bases). Germline loops: CDR1 MGHRA, CDR2 YSYEKL. The V end was cut by 0 bases, the J end by 1 base, with 6 bases between. The CDR3 sequence is 14 residues long. This CDR3 reads CASSQDGQNTEAFF. The CDR3 region has the DNA TGCGCCAGCAGCCAAGACGGACAGAACACTGAAGCTTTCTTT.

The V gene is TRBV20-1, the J gene TRBJ2-3; maybe TRBD2 (6 bases). The CDR3 is 17 amino acids. Germline V gives CDR1 DFQATT, CDR2 SNEGSKA (reference sequence). V shed 2 bases and J shed 2 bases, with 20 bases lying between them. The CDR3 coding sequence is TGCAGTGCTAGAAGTTTGGGTACGGGACTCAACACAGATACGCAGTATTTT. Protein product: CSARSLGTGLNTDTQYF.

This clonotype was counted once. J is TRBJ1-2 and V is TRBV3-1; 8 nucleotides match TRBD1. V was clipped by 5 bases and J by 2 bases; unmatched bases: 4. CDR1 and CDR2 (germline): LGHDT, YNNKEL (reference sequence). This CDR3 comprises 14 residues. The CDR3 region is CASSADRANYGYTF. The CDR3 DNA sequence: TGTGCCAGCAGCGCGGACAGGGCGAACTATGGCTACACCTTC.

The chain recombines TRBV18 with TRBJ2-2, with 7 nucleotides matching TRBD1. Germline CDR1 KGHSH, CDR2 LQKENI. Unmatched junction bases numbered 3, after V lost 2 bases and J lost 3 bases. CDR3 length equals 15 residues. CDR3 residues: CASSPEGGDTGELFF. The CDR3 DNA reads as TGTGCCAGCTCACCAGAAGGGGGCGACACCGGGGAGCTGTTTTTT.

This chain joins TRBV5-1 and TRBJ2-7; TRBD2 might be the D (5 bases). Trimming left V 4 bases short and J 0 bases short, with 17 bases between. Germline lookup yields CDR1 SGHRS and CDR2 YFSETQ. There are 16 residues in the CDR3. CDR3 coding DNA: TGCGCCAGCAGCCCCCGGGGAGCAGAATTCTCCTACGAGCAGTACTTC. This codes for CASSPRGAEFSYEQYF.

The rearrangement uses TRBV6-5 and TRBJ1-1; TRBD1 might be the D (5 bases). CDR3 length: 14 residues. V gave up 5 bases and J gave up 1 base, with 11 bases separating them. The germline V gene encodes CDR1 MNHEY and CDR2 SVGAGI. The CDR3 DNA is TGTGCCAGCAGTCGACAGCGGAGGAACACTGAAGCTTTCTTT. It specifies CASSRQRRNTEAFF.

V is TRBV6-5 and J is TRBJ2-1; 11 bases fit TRBD2. V dropped 8 bases and J dropped 6; count of bases not matched to a gene: 3. The V gene's germline CDR1 is MNHEY and CDR2 SVGAGI. The CDR3 is 13 residues long. The CDR3 DNA follows: TGTGCCAGCTATGGACTAGCGGGCAATGAGCAGTTCTTC. Translation gives CASYGLAGNEQFF.

This clonotype appeared a single time. The V call is TRBV20-1, the J call TRBJ1-4; no definite D call. V lost 4 bases, J lost 7 bases, and 10 bases lay in between. Germline V gene lookup returns CDR1 DFQATT and CDR2 SNEGSKA (reference sequence). The CDR3 loop spans 12 amino acids. The CDR3 coding sequence is TGCAGTGCTATTACCTTAGGTGAAAAACTGTTTTTT. It encodes CSAITLGEKLFF.

The count of this clonotype is one. This chain joins TRBV5-6 and TRBJ1-2; 7 bases align to TRBD1. V lost 0 bases to trimming and J lost 8 bases; unmatched junction nucleotides: 7. CDR1 is SGHDT and CDR2 is YYEEEE in the germline V gene. The CDR3 covers 14 residues. Here the CDR3 DNA reads TGTGCCAGCAGCTTGGGACAGGGTGTCTTAGGCTACACCTTC. Amino acids: CASSLGQGVLGYTF.

This rearrangement joins TRBV6-2 or TRBV6-3 to TRBJ2-1, with D unresolved. The germline gives CDR1 MNHEY, CDR2 SVGEGT. V lost 6 bases, J lost 3 bases, and 12 bases lay in between. The CDR3 contains 14 residues. In DNA, the CDR3 is TGTGCCAGCAGCCCTACCCCTGACTACAATGAGCAGTTCTTC. It encodes CASSPTPDYNEQFF.

The V and J genes are TRBV5-4 and TRBJ2-7; 7 positions agree with TRBD1. This CDR3 is built from 15 residues. With V trimmed by 2 bases and J by 7 bases, 12 bases remained unmatched. Germline CDR1 and CDR2: SGHNT and YYREEE (reference sequence). The CDR3 is CASSFPRDSKPEQYF. DNA of the CDR3: TGTGCCAGCAGCTTTCCCCGGGACAGCAAACCTGAGCAGTACTTC. Combining the CDR3 with reference TRBV5-4 and TRBJ2-7 gives the whole variable domain ETGVTQSPTHLIKTRGQQVTLRCSSQSGHNTVSWYQQALGQGPQFIFQYYREEENGRGNFPPRFSGLQFPNYSSELNVNALELDDSALYLCASSFPRDSKPEQYFGPGTRLTVT.